This T cell receptor (beta chain) was retrieved from a study of blood T cells in healthy people across ages. This clonotype was seen a few times. A J-beta primer mix and a sample-barcoded 5' primer were used in a second PCR of roughly 6 to 11 cycles. TCRdb re-called the 5' RACE reads with MiXCR, one entry per CDR3 protein. This sample has more than 650,000 distinct CDR3 sequences, with over 20% found just once. The CDR3 contains 13 residues. Per germline, CDR1 MDHEN and CDR2 SYDVKM. The V end lost 6 bases, the J end lost 2 bases, and 10 bases lay between the germline ends. Sequencing was carried out using blood. This receptor was obtained from a man aged 70-80 years in good health. The genes are TRBV28 and TRBJ1-1; weak D call: TRBD1 (6 bases). The CDR3 DNA is TGTGCCAGCAGGAAACAGGGTAACACTGAAGCTTTCTTT. Its translation: CASRKQGNTEAFF.